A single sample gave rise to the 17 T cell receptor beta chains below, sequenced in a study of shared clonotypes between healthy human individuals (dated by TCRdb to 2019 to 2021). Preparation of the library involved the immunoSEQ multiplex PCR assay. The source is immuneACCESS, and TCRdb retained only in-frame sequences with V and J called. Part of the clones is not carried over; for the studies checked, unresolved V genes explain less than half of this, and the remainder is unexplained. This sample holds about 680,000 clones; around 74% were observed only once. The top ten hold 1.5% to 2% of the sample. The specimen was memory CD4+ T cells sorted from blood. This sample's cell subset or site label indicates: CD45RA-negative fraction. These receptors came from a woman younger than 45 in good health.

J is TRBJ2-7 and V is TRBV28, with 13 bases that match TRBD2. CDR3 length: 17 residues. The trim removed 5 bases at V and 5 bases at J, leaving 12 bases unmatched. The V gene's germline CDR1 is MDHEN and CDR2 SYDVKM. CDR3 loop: CASSPAGLAGVLDEQYF. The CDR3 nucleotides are TGTGCCAGCAGTCCTGCCGGACTAGCGGGAGTTCTAGACGAGCAGTACTTC.

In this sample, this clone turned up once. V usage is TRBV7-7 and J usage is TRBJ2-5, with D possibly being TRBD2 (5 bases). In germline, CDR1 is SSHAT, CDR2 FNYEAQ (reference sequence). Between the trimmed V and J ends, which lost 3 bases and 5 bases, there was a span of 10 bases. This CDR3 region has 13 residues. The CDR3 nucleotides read TGTGCCAGCAGCTTCCGGGAAGGGGAGACCCAGTACTTC. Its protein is CASSFREGETQYF. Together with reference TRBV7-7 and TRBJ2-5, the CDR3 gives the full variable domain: GAGVSQSPRYKVTKRGQDVTLRCDPISSHATLYWYQQALGQGPEFLTYFNYEAQPDKSGLPSDRFSAERPEGSISTLTIQRTEQRDSAMYRCASSFREGETQYFGPGTRLLVL.

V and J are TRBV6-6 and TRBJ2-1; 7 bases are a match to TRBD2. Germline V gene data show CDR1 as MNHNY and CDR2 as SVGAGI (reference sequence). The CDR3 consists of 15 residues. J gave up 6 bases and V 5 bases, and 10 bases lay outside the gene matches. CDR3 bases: TGTGCCAGCAGTATAGCGGGTAGTCAAGGCAATGAGCAGTTCTTC. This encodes CASSIAGSQGNEQFF.

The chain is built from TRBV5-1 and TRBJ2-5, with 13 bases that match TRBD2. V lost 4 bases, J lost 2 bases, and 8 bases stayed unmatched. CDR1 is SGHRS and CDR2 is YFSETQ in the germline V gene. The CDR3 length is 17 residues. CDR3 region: CASSLGTSGTGQETQYF. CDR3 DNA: TGCGCCAGCAGCCTGGGGACTAGCGGGACAGGGCAAGAGACCCAGTACTTC.

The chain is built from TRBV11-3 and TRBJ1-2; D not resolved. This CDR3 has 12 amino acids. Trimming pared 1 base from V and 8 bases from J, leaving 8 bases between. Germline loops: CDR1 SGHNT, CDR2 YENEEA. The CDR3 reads CASSLVRQGYTF. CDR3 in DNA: TGTGCCAGCAGCTTAGTAAGGCAAGGCTACACCTTC.

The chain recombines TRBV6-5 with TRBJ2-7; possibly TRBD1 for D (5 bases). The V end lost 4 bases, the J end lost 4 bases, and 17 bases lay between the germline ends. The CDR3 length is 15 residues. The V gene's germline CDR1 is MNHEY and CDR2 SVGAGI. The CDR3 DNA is TGTGCCAGCAGTTCTCCAGGGCGCAGTATTTACGAGCAGTACTTC. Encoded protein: CASSSPGRSIYEQYF.

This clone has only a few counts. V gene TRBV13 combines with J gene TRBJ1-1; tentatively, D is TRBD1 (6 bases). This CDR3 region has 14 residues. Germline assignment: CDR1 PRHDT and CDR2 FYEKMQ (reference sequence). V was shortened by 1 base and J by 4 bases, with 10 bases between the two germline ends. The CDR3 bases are TGTGCCAGCAGCTTAGACAGGGCTGGCACTGAAGCTTTCTTT. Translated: CASSLDRAGTEAFF.

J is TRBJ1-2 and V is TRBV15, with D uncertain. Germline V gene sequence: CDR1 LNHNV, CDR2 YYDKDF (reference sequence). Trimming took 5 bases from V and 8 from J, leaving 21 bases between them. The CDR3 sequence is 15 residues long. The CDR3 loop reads CATSRHSTDPAGYTF. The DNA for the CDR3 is TGTGCCACCAGCCGACACTCGACGGACCCGGCGGGCTACACCTTC.

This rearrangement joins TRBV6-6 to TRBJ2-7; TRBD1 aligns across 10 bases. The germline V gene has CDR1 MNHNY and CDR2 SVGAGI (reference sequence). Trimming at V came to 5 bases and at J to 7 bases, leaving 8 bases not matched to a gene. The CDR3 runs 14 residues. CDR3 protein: CASSRQGAQVEQYF. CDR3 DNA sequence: TGTGCCAGCAGTAGACAGGGGGCGCAGGTTGAGCAGTACTTC.

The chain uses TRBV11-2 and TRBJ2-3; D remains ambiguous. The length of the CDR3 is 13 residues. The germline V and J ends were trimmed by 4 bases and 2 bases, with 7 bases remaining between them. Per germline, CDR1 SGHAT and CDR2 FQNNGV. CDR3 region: CASSSSPTDTQYF. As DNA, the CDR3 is TGTGCCAGCAGCTCCAGCCCCACAGATACGCAGTATTTT.

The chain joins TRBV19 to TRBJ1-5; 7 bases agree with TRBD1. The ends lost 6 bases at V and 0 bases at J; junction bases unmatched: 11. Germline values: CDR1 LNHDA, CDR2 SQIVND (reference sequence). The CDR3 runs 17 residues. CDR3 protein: CASSLRDSDYSNQPQHF. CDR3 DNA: TGTGCCAGTAGCCTCCGGGACAGTGACTATAGCAATCAGCCCCAGCATTTT.

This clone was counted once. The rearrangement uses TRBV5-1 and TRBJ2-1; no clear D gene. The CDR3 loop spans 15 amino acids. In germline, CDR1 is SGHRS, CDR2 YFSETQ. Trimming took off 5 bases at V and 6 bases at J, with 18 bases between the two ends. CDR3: CASRGIPQVGNEQFF. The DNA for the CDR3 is TGCGCCAGCAGAGGTATCCCCCAAGTGGGCAATGAGCAGTTCTTC.

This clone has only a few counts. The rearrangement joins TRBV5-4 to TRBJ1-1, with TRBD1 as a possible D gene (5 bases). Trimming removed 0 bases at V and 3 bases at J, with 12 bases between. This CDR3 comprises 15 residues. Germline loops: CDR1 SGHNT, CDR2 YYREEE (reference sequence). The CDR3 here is CASSLGNRGDTEAFF. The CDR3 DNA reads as TGTGCCAGCAGCTTGGGTAATCGGGGGGACACTGAAGCTTTCTTT.

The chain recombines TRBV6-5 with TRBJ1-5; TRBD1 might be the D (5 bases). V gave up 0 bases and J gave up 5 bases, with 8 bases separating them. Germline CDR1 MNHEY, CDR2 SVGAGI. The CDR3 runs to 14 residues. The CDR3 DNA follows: TGTGCCAGCAGTTACTCGCGAGGGGATCAGCCCCAGCATTTT. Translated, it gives CASSYSRGDQPQHF.

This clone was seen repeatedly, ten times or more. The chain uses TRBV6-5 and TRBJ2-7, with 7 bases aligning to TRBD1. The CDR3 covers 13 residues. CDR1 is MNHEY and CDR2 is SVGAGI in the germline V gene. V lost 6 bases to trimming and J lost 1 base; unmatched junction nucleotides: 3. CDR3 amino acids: CASREGQSYEQYF. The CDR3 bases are TGTGCCAGCAGAGAGGGACAGTCCTACGAGCAGTACTTC.

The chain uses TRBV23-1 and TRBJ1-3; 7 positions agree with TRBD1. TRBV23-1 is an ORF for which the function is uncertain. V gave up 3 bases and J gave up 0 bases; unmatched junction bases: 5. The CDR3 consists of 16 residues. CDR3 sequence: CASSHPDRDSGNTIYF. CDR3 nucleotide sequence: TGCGCCAGCAGTCACCCTGACAGGGACTCTGGAAACACCATATATTTT.

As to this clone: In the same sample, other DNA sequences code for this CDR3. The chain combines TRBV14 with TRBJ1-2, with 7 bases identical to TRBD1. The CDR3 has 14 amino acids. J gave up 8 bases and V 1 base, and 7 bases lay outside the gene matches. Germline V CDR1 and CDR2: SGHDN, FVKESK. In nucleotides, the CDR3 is TGTGCCAGCAGCCAAGTTGGTACAGGGGTCGGCTACACCTTC. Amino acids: CASSQVGTGVGYTF.